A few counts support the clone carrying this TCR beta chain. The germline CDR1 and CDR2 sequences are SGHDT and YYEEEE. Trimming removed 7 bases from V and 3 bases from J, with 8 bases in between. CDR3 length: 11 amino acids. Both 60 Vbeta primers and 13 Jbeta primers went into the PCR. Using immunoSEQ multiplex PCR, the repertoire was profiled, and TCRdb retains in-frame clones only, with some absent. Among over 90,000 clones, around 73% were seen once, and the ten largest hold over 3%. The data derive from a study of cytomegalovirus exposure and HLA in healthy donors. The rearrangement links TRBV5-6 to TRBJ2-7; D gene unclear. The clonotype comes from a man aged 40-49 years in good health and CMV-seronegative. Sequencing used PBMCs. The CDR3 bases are TGTGCCAGCGAGAACTACTACGAGCAGTACTTC. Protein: CASENYYEQYF.